Shown below are 11 T cell receptor beta chains from a single sample sequenced in a study of response to subunit inactivated influenza vaccine. TCRdb redid the calling of the RT-PCR reads with MiXCR, one entry per CDR3 protein. The sample records 490,000 or so distinct CDR3 sequences, around 8% being singletons. This specimen consisted of PBMCs from blood, obtained roughly 24 months after vaccination. The receptors here all came from a man aged 45 to 75 who received an inactivated influenza vaccine.

This chain uses TRBV5-1 with TRBJ1-2, with D tentatively TRBD1 (6 bases). V was clipped by 4 bases and J by 5 bases, with 21 bases between them. The CDR3 extends over 16 amino acids. In germline, CDR1 is SGHRS, CDR2 YFSETQ. CDR3 bases: TGCGCCAGCAGCGGCCTACCCGACAGGAGCTCTTATGGCTACACCTTC. Protein: CASSGLPDRSSYGYTF.

J is TRBJ2-7 and V is TRBV10-3; 16 bases line up with TRBD2. Unmatched junction bases numbered 4, after V lost 4 bases and J lost 7 bases. The CDR3 covers 15 residues. Germline V CDR1 and CDR2: ENHRY, SYGVKD. CDR3 coding DNA: TGTGCCATCAGTGGGGGACTAGCGGGAGGGTTTGAGCAGTACTTC. Protein sequence: CAISGGLAGGFEQYF.

This clonotype came up many times. The V and J genes are TRBV12-3 or TRBV12-4 and TRBJ1-6; D call uncertain. V gave up 2 bases and J gave up 4 bases, with 6 bases separating them. The CDR3 covers 14 residues. The CDR3 sequence is CASSLLLYNSPLHF. The DNA for the CDR3 is TGTGCCAGCAGTTTACTTCTATATAATTCACCCCTCCACTTT.

This clonotype has ten or more counts. The CDR3 DNA reads TGTGCCAGCAGTGACTACAGGGGCCCAAACACTGAAGCTTTCTTT. Translated: CASSDYRGPNTEAFF. The V call is TRBV2, the J call TRBJ1-1; 7 nucleotides line up with TRBD1. Per germline, CDR1 SNHLY and CDR2 FYNNEI. The CDR3 loop spans 15 amino acids. V shed 3 bases, J shed 2 bases, and the junction held 6 bases outside the gene matches.

This clonotype was detected many times. The V call is TRBV18, the J call TRBJ1-1; perhaps TRBD1 as D (6 bases). Germline assignment: CDR1 KGHSH and CDR2 LQKENI. The CDR3 runs 14 residues. V was trimmed by 6 bases and J by 0 bases, leaving 11 bases between them. The CDR3 bases are TGTGCCAGCTCCGGGGGGGCTTTGAACACTGAAGCTTTCTTT. This gives the protein CASSGGALNTEAFF.

This clonotype showed up many times. The rearrangement uses TRBV5-1 and TRBJ1-1, with 7 bases fitting TRBD1. The V segment lost 4 bases and the J segment 2 bases; nucleotides outside the gene matches: 8. CDR1 and CDR2 from the germline V gene are SGHRS and YFSETQ. This CDR3 spans 15 amino acids. DNA for the CDR3: TGCGCCAGCAGCACCGCGACAGGGCTCAACACTGAAGCTTTCTTT. It encodes CASSTATGLNTEAFF.

This clonotype has more than one count but fewer than ten. The CDR3 region has the DNA TGTGCCAGCAGTTACGGACGGGGGGGCCCCACCGGGGAGCTGTTTTTT. Translation: CASSYGRGGPTGELFF. The chain uses TRBV6-5 and TRBJ2-2; 8 bases match TRBD2. In germline, CDR1 is MNHEY, CDR2 SVGAGI. Losses at the gene ends were 2 bases for V and 4 bases for J; bases not matched to a gene: 6. The CDR3 is 16 residues long.

This clonotype appeared many times. This chain uses TRBV7-8 with TRBJ2-1; D is perhaps TRBD1 or TRBD2 (5 bases each). Germline V gives CDR1 SGHVS, CDR2 FQNEAQ. The CDR3 spans 16 residues. V was pared by 3 bases and J by 0 bases, with 12 bases between. The CDR3: CASSFGATSSYNEQFF. CDR3 in DNA: TGTGCCAGCAGCTTCGGGGCTACCAGCTCCTACAATGAGCAGTTCTTC.

J is TRBJ1-6 and V is TRBV7-8, with 7 positions matching TRBD1. Unmatched junction bases numbered 5, after V lost 1 base and J lost 8 bases. This CDR3 spans 15 amino acids. The germline CDR1 and CDR2 sequences are SGHVS and FQNEAQ. CDR3 protein: CASSLGGQGDSPLHF. The CDR3 DNA follows: TGTGCCAGCAGCTTAGGGGGGCAGGGGGATTCACCCCTCCACTTT.

J is TRBJ2-7 and V is TRBV3-1; 8 bases line up with TRBD2. The CDR3 covers 15 residues. Germline V CDR1 and CDR2: LGHDT, YNNKEL (reference sequence). V lost 5 bases to trimming and J lost 4 bases; unmatched junction nucleotides: 10. The CDR3 spells CASSDLLGGAYEQYF. The CDR3 DNA is TGTGCCAGCAGCGACCTGCTCGGGGGGGCGTACGAGCAGTACTTC.

The gene calls are TRBV7-6 and TRBJ2-2; D is unresolved. V dropped 6 bases and J dropped 6 bases, with 14 bases sitting between them. CDR1 is SGHVS, CDR2 FNYEAQ, per germline. This CDR3 has 14 amino acids. The CDR3 bases are TGTGCCAGCAGATTTTCCCACTCGTCCGGGGAGCTGTTTTTT. Its translation: CASRFSHSSGELFF.